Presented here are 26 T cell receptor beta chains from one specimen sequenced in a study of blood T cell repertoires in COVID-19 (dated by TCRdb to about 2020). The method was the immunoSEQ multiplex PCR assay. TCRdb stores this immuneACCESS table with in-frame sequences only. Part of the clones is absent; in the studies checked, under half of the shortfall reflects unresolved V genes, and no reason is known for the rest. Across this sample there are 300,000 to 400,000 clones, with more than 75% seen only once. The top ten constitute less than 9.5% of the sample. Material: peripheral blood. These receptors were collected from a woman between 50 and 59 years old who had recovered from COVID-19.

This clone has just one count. CDR3: CASTLYRVDQPQHF. The CDR3 nucleotides are TGTGCCAGTACCTTGTACAGGGTAGATCAGCCCCAGCATTTT. The chain joins TRBV28 to TRBJ1-5; perhaps TRBD1 as D (6 bases). Trimming pared 9 bases from V and 5 bases from J, leaving 17 bases between. Germline values: CDR1 MDHEN, CDR2 SYDVKM. The CDR3 has 14 residues.

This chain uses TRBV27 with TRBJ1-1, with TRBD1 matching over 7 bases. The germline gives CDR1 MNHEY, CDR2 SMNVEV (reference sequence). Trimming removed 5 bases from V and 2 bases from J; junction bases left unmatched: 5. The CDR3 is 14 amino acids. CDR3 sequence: CASSKDRANTEAFF. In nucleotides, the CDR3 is TGTGCCAGCAGTAAAGACAGGGCAAACACTGAAGCTTTCTTT.

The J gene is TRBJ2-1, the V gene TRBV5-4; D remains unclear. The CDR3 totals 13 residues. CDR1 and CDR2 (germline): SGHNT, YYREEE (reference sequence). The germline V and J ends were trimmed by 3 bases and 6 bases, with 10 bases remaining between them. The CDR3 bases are TGTGCCAGCAGCTCCCTTTTGAGCAATGAGCAGTTCTTC. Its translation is CASSSLLSNEQFF.

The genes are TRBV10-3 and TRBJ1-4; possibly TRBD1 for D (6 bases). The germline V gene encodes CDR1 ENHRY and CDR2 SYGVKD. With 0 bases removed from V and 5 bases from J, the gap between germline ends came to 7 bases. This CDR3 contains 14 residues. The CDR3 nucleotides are TGTGCCATCAGTGAGTCGAGGGGGAATGAAAAACTGTTTTTT. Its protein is CAISESRGNEKLFF.

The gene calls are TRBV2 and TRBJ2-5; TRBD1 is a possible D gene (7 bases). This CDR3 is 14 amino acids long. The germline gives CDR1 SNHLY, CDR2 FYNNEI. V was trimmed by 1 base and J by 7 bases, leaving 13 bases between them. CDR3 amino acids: CASSEVRQGGTQYF. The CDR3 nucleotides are TGTGCCAGCAGTGAAGTGCGGCAGGGGGGGACCCAGTACTTC.

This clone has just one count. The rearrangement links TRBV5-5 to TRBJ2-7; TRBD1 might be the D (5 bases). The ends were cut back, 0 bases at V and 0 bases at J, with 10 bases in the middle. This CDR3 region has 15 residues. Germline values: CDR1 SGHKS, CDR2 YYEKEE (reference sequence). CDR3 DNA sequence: TGTGCCAGCAGCTTGGGGGGCTGGAGCTCCTACGAGCAGTACTTC. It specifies CASSLGGWSSYEQYF.

CDR3 loop: CASSGREAGNTIYF. Written as DNA, the CDR3 is TGTGCCAGCAGTGGTCGGGAGGCCGGAAACACCATATATTTT. This chain uses TRBV27 with TRBJ1-3; no clear D gene. V lost 5 bases and J lost 4, with 12 bases in between. Germline loops: CDR1 MNHEY, CDR2 SMNVEV (reference sequence). This CDR3 comprises 14 residues.

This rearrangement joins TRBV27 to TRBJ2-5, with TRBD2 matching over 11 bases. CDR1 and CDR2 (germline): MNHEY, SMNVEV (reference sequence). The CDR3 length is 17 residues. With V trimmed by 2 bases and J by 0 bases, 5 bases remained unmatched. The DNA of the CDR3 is TGTGCCAGCAGTTTAAAACCGGGACTAGCGGACCAAGAGACCCAGTACTTC. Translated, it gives CASSLKPGLADQETQYF.

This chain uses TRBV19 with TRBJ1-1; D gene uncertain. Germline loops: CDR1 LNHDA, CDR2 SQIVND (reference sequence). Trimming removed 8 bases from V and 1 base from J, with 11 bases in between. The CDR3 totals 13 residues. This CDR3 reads CASVPAKNTEAFF. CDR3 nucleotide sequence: TGTGCCAGTGTCCCCGCGAAGAACACTGAAGCTTTCTTT.

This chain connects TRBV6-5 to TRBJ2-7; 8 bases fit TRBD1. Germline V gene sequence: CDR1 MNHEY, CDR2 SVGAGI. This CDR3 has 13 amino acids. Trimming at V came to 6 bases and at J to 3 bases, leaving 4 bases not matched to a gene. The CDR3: CASSLGQDYEQYF. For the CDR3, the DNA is TGTGCCAGCAGCCTGGGACAGGACTACGAGCAGTACTTC.

The CDR3 nucleotides are TGCGCCAGCAGCCAGGGACACGGAGCCCAAAAACTGTTTTTT. Its translation is CASSQGHGAQKLFF. The chain is built from TRBV5-1 and TRBJ1-4, with a possible D match to TRBD1 (6 bases). This CDR3 has 14 amino acids. Trimming took off 4 bases at V and 9 bases at J, with 16 bases between the two ends. The germline CDR1 and CDR2 sequences are SGHRS and YFSETQ.

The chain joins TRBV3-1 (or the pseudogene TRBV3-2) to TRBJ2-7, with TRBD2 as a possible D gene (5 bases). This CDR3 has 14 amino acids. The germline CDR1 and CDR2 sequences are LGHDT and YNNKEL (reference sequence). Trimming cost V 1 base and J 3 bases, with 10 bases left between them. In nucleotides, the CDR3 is TGTGCCAGCAGCCAAGGGGAGTGGAGCTACGAGCAGTACTTC. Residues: CASSQGEWSYEQYF.

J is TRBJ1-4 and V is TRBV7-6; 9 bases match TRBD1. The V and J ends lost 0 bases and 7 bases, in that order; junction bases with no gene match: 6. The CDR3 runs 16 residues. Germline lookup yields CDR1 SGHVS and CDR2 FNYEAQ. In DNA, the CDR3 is TGTGCCAGCAGCTTAGCTCCGGGACAGGGTAGTGAAAAACTGTTTTTT. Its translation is CASSLAPGQGSEKLFF. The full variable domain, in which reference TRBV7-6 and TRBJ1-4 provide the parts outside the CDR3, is GAGVSQSPRYKVTKRGQDVALRCDPISGHVSLYWYRQALGQGPEFLTYFNYEAQQDKSGLPNDRFSAERPEGSISTLTIQRTEQRDSAMYRCASSLAPGQGSEKLFFGSGTQLSVL.

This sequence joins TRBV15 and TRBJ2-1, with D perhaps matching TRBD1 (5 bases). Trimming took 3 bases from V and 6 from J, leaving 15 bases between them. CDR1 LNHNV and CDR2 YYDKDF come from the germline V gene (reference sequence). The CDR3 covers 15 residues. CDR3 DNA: TGTGCCACCAGCAGGCGAAGTACAAGGGGCAATGAGCAGTTCTTC. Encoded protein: CATSRRSTRGNEQFF.

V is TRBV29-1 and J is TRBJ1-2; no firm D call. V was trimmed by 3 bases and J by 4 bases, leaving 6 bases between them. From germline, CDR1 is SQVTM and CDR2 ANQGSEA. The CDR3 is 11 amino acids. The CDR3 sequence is CSVDGLYGYTF. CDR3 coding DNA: TGCAGCGTTGACGGTCTCTATGGCTACACCTTC.

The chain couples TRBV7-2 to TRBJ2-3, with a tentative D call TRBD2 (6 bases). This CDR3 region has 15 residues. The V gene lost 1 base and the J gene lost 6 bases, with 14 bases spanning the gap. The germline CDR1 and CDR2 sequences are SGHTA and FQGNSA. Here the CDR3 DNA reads TGTGCCAGCAGCTTAGTAGGGCGGGGCGGCGATACGCAGTATTTT. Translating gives CASSLVGRGGDTQYF.

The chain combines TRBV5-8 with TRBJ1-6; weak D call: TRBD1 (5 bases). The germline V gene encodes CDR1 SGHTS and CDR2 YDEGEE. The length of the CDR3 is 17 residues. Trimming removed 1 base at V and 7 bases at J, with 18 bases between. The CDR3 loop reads CASSLLKGTDVNSPLHF. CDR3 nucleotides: TGTGCCAGCAGCTTGCTAAAGGGGACTGACGTAAATTCACCCCTCCACTTT.

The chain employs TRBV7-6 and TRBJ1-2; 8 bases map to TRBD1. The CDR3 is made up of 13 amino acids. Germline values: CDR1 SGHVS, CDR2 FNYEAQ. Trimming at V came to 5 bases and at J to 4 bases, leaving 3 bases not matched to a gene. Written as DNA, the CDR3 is TGTGCCAGCAGCCCAGACAGGGGCTATGGCTACACCTTC. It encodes CASSPDRGYGYTF. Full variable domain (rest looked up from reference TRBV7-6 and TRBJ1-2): GAGVSQSPRYKVTKRGQDVALRCDPISGHVSLYWYRQALGQGPEFLTYFNYEAQQDKSGLPNDRFSAERPEGSISTLTIQRTEQRDSAMYRCASSPDRGYGYTFGSGTRLTVV.

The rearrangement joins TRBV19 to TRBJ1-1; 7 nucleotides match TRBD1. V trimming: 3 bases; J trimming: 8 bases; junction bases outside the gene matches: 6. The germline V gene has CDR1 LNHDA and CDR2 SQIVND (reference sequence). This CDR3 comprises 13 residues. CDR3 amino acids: CASSISEDREAFF. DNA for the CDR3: TGTGCCAGTAGTATTTCGGAGGACAGGGAAGCTTTCTTT.

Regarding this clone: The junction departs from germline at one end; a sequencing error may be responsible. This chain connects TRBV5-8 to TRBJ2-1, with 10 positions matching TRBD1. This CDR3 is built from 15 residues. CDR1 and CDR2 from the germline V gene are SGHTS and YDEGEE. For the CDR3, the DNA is TGTGCCAGCAGTTTGGACAGGGGGAATTACAATGAGCAGTTCTTC. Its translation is CASSLDRGNYNEQFF.

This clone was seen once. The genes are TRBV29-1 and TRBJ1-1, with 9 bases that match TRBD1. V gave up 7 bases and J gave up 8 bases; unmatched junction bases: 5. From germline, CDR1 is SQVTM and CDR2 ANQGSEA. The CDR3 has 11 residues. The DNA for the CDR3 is TGCAGCGCCGTCGGGACAGGGGAAGCTTTCTTT. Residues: CSAVGTGEAFF.

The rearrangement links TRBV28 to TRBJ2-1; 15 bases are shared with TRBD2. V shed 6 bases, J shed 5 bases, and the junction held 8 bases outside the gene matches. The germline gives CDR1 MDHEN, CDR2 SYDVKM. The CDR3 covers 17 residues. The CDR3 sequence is CASRGLAGGRTNNEQFF. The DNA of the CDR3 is TGTGCCAGCAGGGGACTAGCGGGAGGTCGAACCAACAATGAGCAGTTCTTC.

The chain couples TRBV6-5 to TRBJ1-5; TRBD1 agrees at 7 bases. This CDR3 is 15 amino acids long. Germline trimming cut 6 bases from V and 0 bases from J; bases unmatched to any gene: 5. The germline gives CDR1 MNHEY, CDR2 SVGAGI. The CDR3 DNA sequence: TGTGCCAGCAGCCGACAGGGCAATAGCAATCAGCCCCAGCATTTT. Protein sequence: CASSRQGNSNQPQHF.

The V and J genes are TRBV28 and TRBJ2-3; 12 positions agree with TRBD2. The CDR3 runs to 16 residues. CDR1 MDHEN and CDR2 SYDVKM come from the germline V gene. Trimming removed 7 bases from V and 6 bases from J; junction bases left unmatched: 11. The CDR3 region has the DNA TGTGCCAGCACCGAACTAGCGGGGGGTCGAATGGATACGCAGTATTTT. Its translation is CASTELAGGRMDTQYF. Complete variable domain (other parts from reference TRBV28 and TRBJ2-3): DVKVTQSSRYLVKRTGEKVFLECVQDMDHENMFWYRQDPGLGLRLIYFSYDVKMKEKGDIPEGYSVSREKKERFSLILESASTNQTSMYLCASTELAGGRMDTQYFGPGTRLTVL.

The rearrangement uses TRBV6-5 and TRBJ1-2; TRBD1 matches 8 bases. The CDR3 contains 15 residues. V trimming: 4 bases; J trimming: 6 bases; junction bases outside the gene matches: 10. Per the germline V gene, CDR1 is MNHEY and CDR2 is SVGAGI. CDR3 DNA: TGTGCCAGCAGTTCGGTCCCGGGACAGGTTCATGGCTACACCTTC. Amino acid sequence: CASSSVPGQVHGYTF.

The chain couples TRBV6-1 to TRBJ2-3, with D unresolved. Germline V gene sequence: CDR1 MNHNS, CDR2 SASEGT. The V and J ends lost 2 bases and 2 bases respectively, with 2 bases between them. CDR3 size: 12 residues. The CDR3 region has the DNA TGTGCCAGCAGTGAACACACAGATACGCAGTATTTT. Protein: CASSEHTDTQYF.